This T cell receptor (beta chain) stems from a study of T cells in Graves' hyperthyroidism and ophthalmopathy (dated by TCRdb to between 2019 and 2020). Concerning the study at large: Peripheral blood samples were taken at the time of initial diagnosis, prior to any treatment. To identify TCR V-J signatures that set the groups apart, the researchers used a discovery cohort of 100 patients, made up of around 42 with Graves' ophthalmopathy and approximately 57 with stable Graves' hyperthyroidism. Whether ophthalmopathy could be predicted prospectively was tested in an independent validation cohort made up of roughly 19 hyperthyroidism patients plus 17 patients who later progressed to ophthalmopathy. The 100 discovery patients were randomly divided into training and test sets at a 7:3 ratio. The study also compared thyroid tissue and blood T-cell repertoires from several Graves' hyperthyroidism patients. Once sampling was done, hyperthyroidism patients were given methimazole at a starting dose of 30 mg daily, whereas ophthalmopathy patients were given high-dose intravenous methylprednisolone. According to the paper, TCR Vbeta CDR3 sequencing was carried out on about 140 peripheral blood samples, which came from under 50 ophthalmopathy, 75 or so hyperthyroidism and approximately 17 progressor patients. On the study overall, not on this receptor specifically: In cross-validation, a model built on a 13 V-J signature told ophthalmopathy apart from stable hyperthyroidism with over 85% sensitivity and about 81% specificity, and in testing the same model reached 80%/75%. No statistical method was used to set the sample size in advance, and investigators knew the group allocation. In validation, progression to ophthalmopathy was predicted by the model with 70.59% sensitivity and just over 72% specificity, a median of about 6.4 months before onset. Most expanded thyroid clonotypes (frequency above 0.001) were also found in blood, which suggests that blood repertoires may mirror thyroid immune responses.

From the germline V gene (reference sequence), CDR1 is MNHEY and CDR2 is SMNVEV. The CDR3 spans 15 residues, from the cysteine through the phenylalanine. Only the CDR3 region is kept as DNA, spanning 45 bases read in frame from base 1. Trimming takes 2 bases from V and 2 bases from J, and the germline ends sit 12 bases apart. Hyperthyroidism patients were newly diagnosed, with disease duration under 2 months, and aged 18 to 65 years. Exclusion was applied to patients with uncontrolled infections, other autoimmune diseases, pregnancy or lactation. Diagnoses relied on clinical symptoms, serum thyroxine and TRAb, thyroid ultrasound and orbital computed tomography. Blood from progressor patients was collected at the time of first diagnosis with hyperthyroidism, before any ophthalmopathy symptoms had appeared. PBMCs were isolated from about 10 ml of fresh peripheral blood by Ficoll-Paque density gradient centrifugation. Progressor patients were initially diagnosed with Graves' hyperthyroidism and developed ophthalmopathy during follow-up. Total RNA was extracted using Trizol reagent, and RNA quality was assessed on an Agilent 2100 Bioanalyzer.

Many counts were recorded for this clonotype. Its antigen specificity is not known. No quality values exist for individual bases; no much larger clone is one base distant. Amplification of TCR beta CDR3 regions was carried out from RNA transcripts. A first-round RT-PCR of the TCR CDR3 used the HTBI primer set with the Qiagen OneStep RT-PCR kit. A second multiplex PCR round built the libraries, followed by size selection and purification. Sequencing of the libraries was done on an Illumina HiSeq2000 using paired-end 100 bp reads. The original methods were these. SOAPnuke was used to process the raw data, removing reads that contained adapters or uncalled bases, had a mean Phred below 15, or lacked an exact match to the constant primer or identifier. COPE v1.2.5 was used to merge the high-quality paired reads, and each unique nucleotide sequence was defined as a clonotype. MiTCR v1.1 was used to align clonotypes to the IMGT TRBV, TRBD and TRBJ reference segments. Only V-J combinations with frequency above 0.0001, covering roughly 99% of repertoires, were analysed. A TCS score was defined as the ratio of F50 (clonal expansion) to E x V (chaos), with BLOSUM62-based TCRdist applied between CDR3 peptides within each V-J. Welch's t-statistics and random forest reduced some 510 V-J features to 10 to 15, which were used in a naive Bayes classifier (R e1071). TCRdb cleaned the public reads at Q25 with fastp, built clones with MiXCR and kept in-frame beta chains. Every entry covers one CDR3 protein and lists the most common genes and DNA from its rows. The V and J calls and clone size come from TCRdb's table, not from the authors' own analysis. This sample has about 250,000 distinct CDR3 sequences in its table, and approximately 14% of those were observed once. The top ten hold around 30% of the sample.

This receptor was taken from a woman aged 45-65 years with Graves' hyperthyroidism that later progressed to Graves' ophthalmopathy. Source material: blood. The chain links TRBV27 with TRBJ2-5; TRBD1 is a possible D gene, resting on 6 matching bases. The DNA is TGTGCCAGCAGTTTACTAGGGGGTGAACAAGAGACCCAGTACTTC. Its protein reads: CASSLLGGEQETQYF.